This note documents a single TCR beta chain sequence. No cognate antigen has been identified for it. One base away there is no much larger clone; base qualities are not given. The data originate from a study of T cell repertoires in cytomegalovirus infection (dated by TCRdb to between 2017 and 2020). General notes on the study: Donor HLA type was relevant to the analysis, because carriage of CMV infection together with the matching HLA type was indicated by public TCR beta signatures.

Summary of the overall study and its limitations: Carriers of CMV infection plus the relevant HLA type were discriminated by the cumulative frequency of public TCR beta family members in the study cohort and in an independent 352-donor cohort. The ex vivo response was dominated by HLA-C-restricted CMV-specific TCR beta clonotypes, which also provided the single most frequent clonotype in two of eight donors.

In the germline V gene, CDR1 corresponds to SGDLS and CDR2 to YYNGEE. The CDR3 spans 14 residues, from the cysteine through the phenylalanine. The sequence is cut down to CDR3 DNA, 42 bases in frame from base 1. The trim is 2 bases for V and 11 bases for J, with a gap of 19 bases between the germline ends. The sequencing machine was an Illumina HiSeq 1500. The raw public reads went through TCRdb reprocessing: fastp at Q25, MiXCR clone calling, in-frame beta chains kept. Rows matching on CDR3 protein sequence are summarized as one entry with the most common DNA and genes. The sample table contains 150,000 to 200,000 distinct CDR3 sequences; only one count was recorded for over 13% of them. Over 25% of the sample rests with the top ten.

The source of this sequence is a human donor in good health (CMV status not recorded). Some clones in this sample may be carry-over from other donors' samples. The chain joins TRBV9 to TRBJ1-1, with the D gene call left open. The sample taken for sequencing was PBMCs. The CDR3 amino acid sequence is: CASSVDRHPGRAFF. The nucleotide sequence reads TGTGCCAGCAGCGTCGACCGTCATCCGGGGAGGGCTTTCTTT.